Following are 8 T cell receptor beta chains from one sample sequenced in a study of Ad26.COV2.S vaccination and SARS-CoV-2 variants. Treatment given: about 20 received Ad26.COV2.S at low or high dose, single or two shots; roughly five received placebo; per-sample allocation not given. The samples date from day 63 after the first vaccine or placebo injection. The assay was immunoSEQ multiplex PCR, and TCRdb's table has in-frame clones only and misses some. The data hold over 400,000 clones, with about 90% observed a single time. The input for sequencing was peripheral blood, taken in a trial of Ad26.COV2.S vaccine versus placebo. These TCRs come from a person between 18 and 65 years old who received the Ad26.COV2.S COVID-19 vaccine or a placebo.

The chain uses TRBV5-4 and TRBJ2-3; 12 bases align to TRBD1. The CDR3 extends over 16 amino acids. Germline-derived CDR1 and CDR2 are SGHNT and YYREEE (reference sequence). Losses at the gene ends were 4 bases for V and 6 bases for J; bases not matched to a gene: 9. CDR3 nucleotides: TGTGCCAGCAGCCGCAAGGGACAGGGGGCTGGGGATACGCAGTATTTT. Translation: CASSRKGQGAGDTQYF.

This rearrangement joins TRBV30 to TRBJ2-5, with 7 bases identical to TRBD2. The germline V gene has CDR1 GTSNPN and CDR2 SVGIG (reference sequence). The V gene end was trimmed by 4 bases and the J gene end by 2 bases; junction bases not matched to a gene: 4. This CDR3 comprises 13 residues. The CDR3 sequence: CAWTGRGQETQYF. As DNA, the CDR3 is TGTGCCTGGACTGGGCGGGGGCAAGAGACCCAGTACTTC.

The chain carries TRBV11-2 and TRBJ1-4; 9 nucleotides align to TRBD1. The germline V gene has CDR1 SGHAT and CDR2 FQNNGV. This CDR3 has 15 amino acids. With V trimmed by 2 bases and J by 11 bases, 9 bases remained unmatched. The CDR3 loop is CASSLTGQGKTKLFF. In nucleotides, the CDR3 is TGTGCCAGCAGCTTAACTGGACAGGGGAAAACTAAACTGTTTTTT.

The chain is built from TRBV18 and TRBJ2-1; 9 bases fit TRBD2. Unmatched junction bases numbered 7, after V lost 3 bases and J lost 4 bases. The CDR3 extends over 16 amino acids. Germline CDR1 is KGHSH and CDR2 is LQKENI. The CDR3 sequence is CASSPWIAGEYNEQFF. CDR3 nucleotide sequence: TGTGCCAGCTCACCTTGGATAGCGGGGGAGTACAATGAGCAGTTCTTC.

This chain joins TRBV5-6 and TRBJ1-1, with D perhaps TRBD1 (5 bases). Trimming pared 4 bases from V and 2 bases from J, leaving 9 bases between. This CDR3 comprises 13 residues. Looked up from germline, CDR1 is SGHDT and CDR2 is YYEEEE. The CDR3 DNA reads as TGTGCCAGCAGCCACAGGCGAAACACTGAAGCTTTCTTT. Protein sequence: CASSHRRNTEAFF.

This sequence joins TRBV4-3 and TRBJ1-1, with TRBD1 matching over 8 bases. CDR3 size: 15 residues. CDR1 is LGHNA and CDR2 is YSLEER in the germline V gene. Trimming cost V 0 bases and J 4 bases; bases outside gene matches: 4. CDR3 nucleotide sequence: TGCGCCAGCAGCCAAGAATGGACAGGGTCCACTGAAGCTTTCTTT. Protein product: CASSQEWTGSTEAFF.

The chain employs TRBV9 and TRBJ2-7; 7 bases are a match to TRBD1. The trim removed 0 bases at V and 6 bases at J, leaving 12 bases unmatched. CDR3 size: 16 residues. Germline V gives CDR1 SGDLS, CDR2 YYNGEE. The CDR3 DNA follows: TGTGCCAGCAGCGTAGATTCATGGACAGGCATCGGCGAGCAGTACTTC. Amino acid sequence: CASSVDSWTGIGEQYF.

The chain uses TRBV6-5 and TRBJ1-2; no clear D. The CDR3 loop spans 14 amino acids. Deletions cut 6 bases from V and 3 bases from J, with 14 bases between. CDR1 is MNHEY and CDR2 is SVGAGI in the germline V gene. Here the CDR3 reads CASSPLQAYYGYTF. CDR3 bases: TGTGCCAGCAGCCCCCTCCAGGCTTACTATGGCTACACCTTC.